The source of this T cell receptor (beta chain) is a study of blood T cell repertoires in COVID-19. The repertoire was sequenced with immunoSEQ multiplex PCR; TCRdb's copy has only in-frame clones and lacks some. The sample yields about 270,000 clones, about 80% seen once. The sample was peripheral blood. This TCR derives from a woman in her forties or fifties who had recovered from COVID-19.

For the CDR3, the DNA is TGTGCCAGCAGTTCCGGAGACAGGGTCGGCGGCTACACCTTC. Residues: CASSSGDRVGGYTF. This chain links TRBV6-5 with TRBJ1-2; 7 nucleotides line up with TRBD1. The trim removed 4 bases at V and 8 bases at J, leaving 10 bases unmatched. The CDR3 consists of 14 residues. The V gene's germline CDR1 is MNHEY and CDR2 SVGAGI.